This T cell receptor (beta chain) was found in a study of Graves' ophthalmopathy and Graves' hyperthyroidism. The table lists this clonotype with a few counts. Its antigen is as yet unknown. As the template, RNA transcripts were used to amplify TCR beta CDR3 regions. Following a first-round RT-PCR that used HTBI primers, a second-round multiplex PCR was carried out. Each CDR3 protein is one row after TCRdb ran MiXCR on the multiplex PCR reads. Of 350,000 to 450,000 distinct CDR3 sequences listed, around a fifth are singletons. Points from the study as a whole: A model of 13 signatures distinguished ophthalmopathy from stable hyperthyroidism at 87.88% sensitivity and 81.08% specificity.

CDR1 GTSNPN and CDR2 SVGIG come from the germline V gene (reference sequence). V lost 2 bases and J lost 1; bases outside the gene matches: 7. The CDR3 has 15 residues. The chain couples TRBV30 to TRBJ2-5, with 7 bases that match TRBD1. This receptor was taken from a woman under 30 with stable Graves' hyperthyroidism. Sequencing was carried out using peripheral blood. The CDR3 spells CAWSPTGRAQETQYF. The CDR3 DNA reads TGTGCCTGGAGTCCGACAGGGAGAGCCCAAGAGACCCAGTACTTC. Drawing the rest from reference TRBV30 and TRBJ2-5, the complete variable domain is SQTIHQWPATLVQPVGSPLSLECTVEGTSNPNLYWYRQAAGRGLQLLFYSVGIGQISSEVPQNLSASRPQDRQFILSSKKLLLSDSGFYLCAWSPTGRAQETQYFGPGTRLLVL.